These 26 T cell receptor beta chains share one sample of origin, sequenced in a study of shared clonotypes between healthy human individuals. Sequencing used immunoSEQ multiplex PCR; TCRdb keeps in-frame clones, though not all of them. The sample records about 490,000 clones, around 78% being singletons. Specimen: PBMCs. All receptors derive from a woman in her thirties or forties in good health. Some clones in this sample may be carry-over from other donors' samples.

The chain links TRBV30 to TRBJ2-4, with TRBD1 as a possible D gene (6 bases). The V gene lost 2 bases and the J gene lost 8 bases, with 10 bases spanning the gap. Germline V gene lookup returns CDR1 GTSNPN and CDR2 SVGIG (reference sequence). There are 12 residues in the CDR3. The CDR3 region has the DNA TGTGCCTGGAGTCCAGGGGCAGACATTCAGTACTTC. Protein product: CAWSPGADIQYF.

This rearrangement joins TRBV18 to TRBJ1-2; TRBD1 is a possible D gene (5 bases). The CDR3 is 16 amino acids. Germline assignment: CDR1 KGHSH and CDR2 LQKENI. V was cut by 1 base and J by 5 bases, with 17 bases left in between. The CDR3 coding sequence is TGTGCCAGCTCACCACAGTCGGACCCGGGACCTTATGGCTACACCTTC. Encoded protein: CASSPQSDPGPYGYTF.

V usage is TRBV27 and J usage is TRBJ2-3; D is possibly TRBD2 (5 bases). Germline values: CDR1 MNHEY, CDR2 SMNVEV (reference sequence). V shed 8 bases and J shed 4 bases, with 13 bases lying between them. CDR3 length: 13 amino acids. The DNA of the CDR3 is TGTGCCAGCCGCCTTCGGGGTCCAGATACGCAGTATTTT. It translates to CASRLRGPDTQYF.

The gene calls are TRBV7-8 and TRBJ2-7; TRBD1 agrees at 7 bases. V trimming: 4 bases; J trimming: 7 bases; junction bases outside the gene matches: 7. The length of the CDR3 is 13 residues. Germline V gene data show CDR1 as SGHVS and CDR2 as FQNEAQ. The CDR3 sequence: CASSSDRFQEQYF. In DNA form, the CDR3 reads TGTGCCAGCAGCTCGGACAGGTTCCAAGAGCAGTACTTC.

The chain joins TRBV28 to TRBJ2-7; 11 bases fit TRBD1. Trimming took 3 bases from V and 2 from J; bases not matched to a gene: 6. CDR1 and CDR2 (germline): MDHEN, SYDVKM. This CDR3 has 16 residues. For the CDR3, the DNA is TGTGCCAGCAGTTTCTACCCGGGACAGGGGGCCTACGAGCAGTACTTC. Amino acid sequence: CASSFYPGQGAYEQYF.

The V and J genes are TRBV7-3 and TRBJ1-1; no firm D call. This CDR3 comprises 13 residues. CDR1 and CDR2 (germline): SGHTA, FQGTGA. V lost 1 base to trimming and J lost 3 bases, with 6 bases between them. The CDR3 DNA sequence: TGTGCCAGCAGCTTAAGAATGGACACTGAAGCTTTCTTT. This sequence encodes CASSLRMDTEAFF.

J is TRBJ2-7 and V is TRBV29-1; 9 bases align to TRBD2. Germline assignment: CDR1 SQVTM and CDR2 ANQGSEA. The CDR3 has 13 amino acids. Trimming removed 5 bases from V and 6 bases from J; junction bases left unmatched: 8. This CDR3 reads CSVWVAGVGEQYF. In DNA, the CDR3 is TGCAGCGTTTGGGTAGCGGGAGTTGGCGAGCAGTACTTC.

The sample holds one count of this clone. This rearrangement joins TRBV5-1 to TRBJ2-5; D may correspond to TRBD1 or TRBD2 (6 bases each). Per the germline V gene, CDR1 is SGHRS and CDR2 is YFSETQ. Trimming stripped 4 bases from V and 4 bases from J, with 14 bases between. The length of the CDR3 is 14 residues. The CDR3 DNA follows: TGCGCCAGCAGCACCTATCCGGGGGCAGAGACCCAGTACTTC. As protein: CASSTYPGAETQYF.

V and J are TRBV11-3 and TRBJ2-2; 7 nucleotides agree with TRBD1. The J segment lost 4 bases and the V segment lost 5 bases, leaving 4 bases of the junction unmatched. Germline loops: CDR1 SGHNT, CDR2 YENEEA. This CDR3 comprises 14 residues. The CDR3 spells CASSKGTATGELFF. The CDR3 DNA reads as TGTGCCAGCAGCAAAGGGACAGCCACCGGGGAGCTGTTTTTT.

The chain is built from TRBV5-1 and TRBJ1-1; D may be TRBD1 (6 bases). The CDR3 length is 15 residues. Germline CDR1 SGHRS, CDR2 YFSETQ. Trimming pared 4 bases from V and 3 bases from J, leaving 16 bases between. The CDR3 sequence is CASSRQGTYDTEAFF. For the CDR3, the DNA is TGCGCCAGCAGCCGTCAGGGGACCTACGACACTGAAGCTTTCTTT.

This clone was detected only once. V is TRBV18 and J is TRBJ2-3; D gene ambiguous. Between the trimmed V and J ends, which lost 0 bases and 3 bases, there was a span of 7 bases. The CDR3 length is 14 residues. Germline values: CDR1 KGHSH, CDR2 LQKENI. The DNA of the CDR3 is TGTGCCAGCTCACCACCGGTGGCAACAGATACGCAGTATTTT. Amino acid sequence: CASSPPVATDTQYF.

This clone has a handful of counts. The J gene is TRBJ2-1, the V gene TRBV19, with 7 bases lining up with TRBD1. Germline V gene data show CDR1 as LNHDA and CDR2 as SQIVND (reference sequence). V trimming: 5 bases; J trimming: 13 bases; junction bases outside the gene matches: 5. CDR3 length: 11 amino acids. CDR3 region: CASSGDREQFF. The CDR3 nucleotides read TGTGCCAGTAGTGGAGACAGGGAACAGTTCTTC.

The V call is TRBV6-4, the J call TRBJ2-1; TRBD2 aligns across 7 bases. Germline trimming cut 10 bases from V and 0 bases from J; bases unmatched to any gene: 6. CDR1 and CDR2 (germline): MRHNA, SNTAGT. The CDR3 has 14 residues. The CDR3 loop is CATRRGSSYNEQFF. CDR3 DNA: TGTGCCACCCGGCGCGGGAGCTCCTACAATGAGCAGTTCTTC.

The V and J genes are TRBV5-1 and TRBJ1-3; D not resolved. This CDR3 has 15 residues. Trimming took off 1 base at V and 0 bases at J, with 8 bases between the two ends. From germline, CDR1 is SGHRS and CDR2 YFSETQ. CDR3 nucleotides: TGCGCCAGCAGCTTGAACACAAACTCTGGAAACACCATATATTTT. This codes for CASSLNTNSGNTIYF. Looking up the rest from reference TRBV5-1 and TRBJ1-3 gives the full variable domain: KAGVTQTPRYLIKTRGQQVTLSCSPISGHRSVSWYQQTPGQGLQFLFEYFSETQRNKGNFPGRFSGRQFSNSRSEMNVSTLELGDSALYLCASSLNTNSGNTIYFGEGSWLTVV.

Here the CDR3 reads CASSATATDTQYF. The DNA for the CDR3 is TGTGCCAGCAGCGCCACAGCTACCGATACGCAGTATTTT. The rearrangement joins TRBV21-1 to TRBJ2-3; TRBD1, the table's D call, was not compared with the DNA. TRBV21-1 constitutes a pseudogene. The CDR3 is 13 residues long.

The gene calls are TRBV28 and TRBJ2-7; TRBD1 is a possible D gene (5 bases). CDR3 length: 12 residues. Per the germline V gene, CDR1 is MDHEN and CDR2 is SYDVKM. The V end lost 1 base, the J end lost 8 bases, and 9 bases lay between the germline ends. CDR3 coding DNA: TGTGCCAGCAGTTTATCCAGGGATAAGCAGTACTTC. Protein: CASSLSRDKQYF.

This clone was seen just once. The chain is built from TRBV7-8 and TRBJ2-5; no clear D gene. The end of the DNA aligns better with TRBJ2-7, so the J call may be wrong. This CDR3 contains 15 residues. Germline loops: CDR1 SGHVS, CDR2 FQNEAQ. This CDR3 reads CASSLGAQTSYEQYF. DNA of the CDR3: TGTGCCAGCAGCTTAGGCGCCCAGACGTCCTACGAGCAGTACTTC.

This sequence joins TRBV2 and TRBJ2-6; no reliable D call. Per germline, CDR1 SNHLY and CDR2 FYNNEI. V was shortened by 2 bases and J by 0 bases, with 8 bases between the two germline ends. This CDR3 is 16 amino acids long. The CDR3 protein is CASSENRISGANVLTF. The CDR3 DNA is TGTGCCAGCAGTGAAAACAGAATCTCTGGGGCCAACGTCCTGACTTTC.

V and J are TRBV5-4 and TRBJ2-5; 14 nucleotides align to TRBD2. Germline V gives CDR1 SGHNT, CDR2 YYREEE (reference sequence). V was clipped by 4 bases and J by 1 base; unmatched bases: 6. There are 17 residues in the CDR3. CDR3 sequence: CASSIPGTSGGQETQYF. The CDR3 nucleotides are TGTGCCAGCAGCATCCCCGGGACTAGCGGGGGCCAAGAGACCCAGTACTTC.

This chain connects TRBV7-2 to TRBJ2-3; possibly TRBD1 for D (5 bases). Germline CDR1 and CDR2: SGHTA and FQGNSA. V was shortened by 7 bases and J by 0 bases, with 11 bases between the two germline ends. The CDR3 has 14 residues. CDR3 in DNA: TGTGCCAGCACCCCGACAGTTAGCACAGATACGCAGTATTTT. Its protein is CASTPTVSTDTQYF.

Of note for this clone: Other nucleotide sequences from this sample produce the same CDR3. The chain recombines TRBV19 with TRBJ2-7; TRBD1 matches at 11 bases. Germline V gene lookup returns CDR1 LNHDA and CDR2 SQIVND (reference sequence). J was trimmed by 4 bases and V by 3 bases; bases with no gene match: 2. This CDR3 is built from 14 residues. The CDR3 DNA sequence: TGTGCCAGTAGTATCGGACAGGGGGCATACGAGCAGTACTTC. It specifies CASSIGQGAYEQYF.

V gene TRBV7-6 combines with J gene TRBJ2-3; D not certain. Germline V lookup: CDR1 SGHVS, CDR2 FNYEAQ. This CDR3 has 15 amino acids. Trimming removed 1 base at V and 2 bases at J, with 10 bases between. The CDR3 spells CASSLEGQLTDTQYF. CDR3 nucleotide sequence: TGTGCCAGCAGCTTAGAAGGTCAGCTCACAGATACGCAGTATTTT.

This clone was observed many times. Different DNA sequences within this sample yield the same CDR3. The chain couples TRBV30 to TRBJ1-2; maybe TRBD1 (6 bases). Germline lookup yields CDR1 GTSNPN and CDR2 SVGIG (reference sequence). V lost 0 bases and J 4 bases, leaving 9 bases between the germline ends. The CDR3 loop spans 13 amino acids. This CDR3 is CAWSVGGPYGYTF. CDR3 nucleotides: TGTGCCTGGAGTGTTGGGGGCCCCTATGGCTACACCTTC.

This chain joins TRBV27 and TRBJ1-1; D is unresolved. In germline, CDR1 is MNHEY, CDR2 SMNVEV (reference sequence). The germline V and J ends were trimmed by 3 bases and 7 bases, with 12 bases remaining between them. This CDR3 has 13 residues. CDR3 DNA: TGTGCCAGCAGTTTCGGCAGAAACTATGAAGCTTTCTTT. This translates into CASSFGRNYEAFF.

The chain carries TRBV18 and TRBJ2-1; TRBD2 matches 11 bases. Trimming took 6 bases from V and 0 from J; bases not matched to a gene: 7. Germline CDR1 reads KGHSH; CDR2 reads LQKENI. The CDR3 is made up of 17 amino acids. DNA of the CDR3: TGTGCCAGCTCGGCCGGGACTAGCGGATTCTCCTACAATGAGCAGTTCTTC. This codes for CASSAGTSGFSYNEQFF.

The CDR3, as DNA: TGTGCCATCAGTGGGCTTAGGACAGGGAAGGAGACCCAGTACTTC. It specifies CAISGLRTGKETQYF. The rearrangement joins TRBV10-3 to TRBJ2-5, with 8 bases identical to TRBD1. V was clipped by 4 bases and J by 5 bases; unmatched bases: 9. The CDR3 extends over 15 amino acids. Germline V gene data show CDR1 as ENHRY and CDR2 as SYGVKD.